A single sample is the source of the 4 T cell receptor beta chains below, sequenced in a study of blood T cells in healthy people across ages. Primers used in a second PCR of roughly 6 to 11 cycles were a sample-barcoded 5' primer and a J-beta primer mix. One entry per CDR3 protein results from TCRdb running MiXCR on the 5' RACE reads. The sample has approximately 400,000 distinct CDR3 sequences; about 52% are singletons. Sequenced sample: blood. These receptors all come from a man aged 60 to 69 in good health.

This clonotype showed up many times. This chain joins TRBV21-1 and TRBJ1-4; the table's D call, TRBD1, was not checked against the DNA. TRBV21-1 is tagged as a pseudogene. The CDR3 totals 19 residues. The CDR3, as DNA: TGTGCCAGCAGCACCCCCAATCAGGTGGGGCGGCGGTCTAATGAAAAACTGTTTTTT. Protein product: CASSTPNQVGRRSNEKLFF.

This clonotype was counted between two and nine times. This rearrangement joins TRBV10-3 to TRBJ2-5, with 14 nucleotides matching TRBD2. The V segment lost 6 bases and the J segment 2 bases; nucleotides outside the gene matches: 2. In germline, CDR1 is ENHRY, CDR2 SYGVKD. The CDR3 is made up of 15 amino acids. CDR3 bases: TGTGCCATCAGCGGACTAGCGGGGGGACAAGAGACCCAGTACTTC. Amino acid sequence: CAISGLAGGQETQYF.

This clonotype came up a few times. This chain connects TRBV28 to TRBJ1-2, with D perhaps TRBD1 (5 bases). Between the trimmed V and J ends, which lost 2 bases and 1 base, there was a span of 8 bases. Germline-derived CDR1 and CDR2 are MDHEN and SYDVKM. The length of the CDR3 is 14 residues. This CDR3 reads CASSLGGDNYGYTF. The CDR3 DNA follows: TGTGCCAGCAGTTTAGGGGGGGATAACTATGGCTACACCTTC.

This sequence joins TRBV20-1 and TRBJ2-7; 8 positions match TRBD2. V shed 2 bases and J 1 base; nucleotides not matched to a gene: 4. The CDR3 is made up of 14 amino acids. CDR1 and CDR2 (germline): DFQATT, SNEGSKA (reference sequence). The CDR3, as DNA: TGCAGTGCTAGAACTAGCGGACCTTCCTACGAGCAGTACTTC. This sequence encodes CSARTSGPSYEQYF.